This T cell receptor beta chain was obtained from a study of cytomegalovirus exposure and HLA in healthy donors. At the level of the study: Out of fewer than 400 genotyped donors, roughly 80% belonged to the Caucasian-associated ancestry cluster.

The PCR used 60 Vbeta and 13 Jbeta primers. Measured with immunoSEQ multiplex PCR; TCRdb has only the in-frame clones, and not every one. The sample includes over 90,000 clones, 76% of them seen just once. Points on this clone: The target antigen is unknown.

General study findings and limits: Serostatus for CMV was the only available immune exposure information. A later analysis reported that several of the most significant clusters appeared to be linked to common viral pathogens, among them Epstein-Barr virus. Among the sequence variants, a highly shared cluster was likely an artifact of sequencing.

Per germline, CDR1 MNHEY and CDR2 SVGAGI. The CDR3 runs to 12 residues. V shed 2 bases and J shed 13 bases, with 15 bases lying between them. Material for sequencing was PBMCs. The receptor's source is a woman aged 18-30 years in good health and CMV-seropositive. The gene calls are TRBV6-5 and TRBJ2-7, with D perhaps TRBD2 (5 bases). This chain's CDR3 is CASSYPHLLGYF. The DNA for the CDR3 is TGTGCCAGCAGTTACCCCCACTTACTAGGTTACTTC.